This T cell receptor beta chain was identified during a study of CD8 T cells in Susac syndrome. Reverse transcription of roughly 0.5 to 1 ug RNA was performed with random hexamers. The TCR beta CDR3 was amplified by immunoSEQ multiplex PCR across 54 Vbeta, 13 Jbeta. TCRdb re-derived calls from the immunoSEQ multiplex PCR reads in MiXCR, one entry per CDR3 protein. The sample yields 200,000 to 250,000 distinct CDR3 sequences, roughly nine tenths seen once. This CDR3 is 14 amino acids long. V was trimmed by 1 base and J by 2 bases, leaving 11 bases between them. Germline V gene sequence: CDR1 DFQATT, CDR2 SNEGSKA (reference sequence).

The sequence was collected from a human donor with multiple sclerosis. The genes are TRBV20-1 and TRBJ2-5; tentative D call: TRBD2 (6 bases). Sequenced: CD8+ T cells from PBMCs. The CDR3 DNA follows: TGCAGTGCTAGAGGGCTAGCGTATCAAGAGACCCAGTACTTC. Amino acid sequence: CSARGLAYQETQYF.